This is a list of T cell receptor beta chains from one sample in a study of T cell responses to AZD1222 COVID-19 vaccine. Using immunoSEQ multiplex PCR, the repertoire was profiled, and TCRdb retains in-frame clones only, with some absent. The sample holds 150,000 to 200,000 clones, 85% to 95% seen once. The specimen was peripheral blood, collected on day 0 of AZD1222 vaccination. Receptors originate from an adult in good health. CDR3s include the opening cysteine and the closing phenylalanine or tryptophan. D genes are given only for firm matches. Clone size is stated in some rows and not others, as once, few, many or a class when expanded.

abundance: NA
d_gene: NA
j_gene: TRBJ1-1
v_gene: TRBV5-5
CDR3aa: CASSLRFANTEAFF
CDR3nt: TGTGCCAGCAGCTTGCGATTTGCGAACACTGAAGCTTTCTTT

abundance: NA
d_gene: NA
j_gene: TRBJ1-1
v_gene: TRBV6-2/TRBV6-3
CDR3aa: CASSYSGSPAFF
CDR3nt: TGTGCCAGCAGTTATTCGGGTTCGCCGGCTTTCTTT

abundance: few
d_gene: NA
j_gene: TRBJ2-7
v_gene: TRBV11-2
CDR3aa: CASSRFGGNEQYF
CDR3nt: TGTGCCAGCAGCCGCTTCGGGGGAAACGAGCAGTACTTC

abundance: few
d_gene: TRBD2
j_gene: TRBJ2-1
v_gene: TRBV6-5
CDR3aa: CAANSGLAGDEQFF
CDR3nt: TGTGCAGCAAACTCGGGACTAGCTGGAGATGAGCAGTTCTTC

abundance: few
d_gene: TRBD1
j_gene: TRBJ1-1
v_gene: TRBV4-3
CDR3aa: CASSQEMSGGTEAFF
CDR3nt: TGCGCCAGCAGCCAAGAGATGTCAGGGGGAACTGAAGCTTTCTTT

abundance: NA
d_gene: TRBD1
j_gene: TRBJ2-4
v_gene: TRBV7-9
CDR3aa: CASSLALVGTGAKNIQYF
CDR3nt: TGTGCCAGCAGCTTAGCCCTGGTCGGGACAGGGGCCAAAAACATTCAGTACTTC

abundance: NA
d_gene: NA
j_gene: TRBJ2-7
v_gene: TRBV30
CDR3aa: CAWSSQGMTYEQYF
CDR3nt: TGTGCCTGGAGTAGTCAGGGTATGACGTACGAGCAGTACTTC

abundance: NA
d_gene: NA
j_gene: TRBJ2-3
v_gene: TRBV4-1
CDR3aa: CASSHTQVGTDTQYF
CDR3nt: TGCGCCAGCAGCCACACACAAGTTGGGACAGATACGCAGTATTTT

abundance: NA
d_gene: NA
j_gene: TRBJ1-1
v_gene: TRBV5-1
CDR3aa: CASSWGVENTEAFF
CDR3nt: TGCGCCAGCAGCTGGGGGGTGGAAAACACTGAAGCTTTCTTT

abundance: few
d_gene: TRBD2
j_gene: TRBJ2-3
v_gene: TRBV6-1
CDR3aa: CASSELAGDTDTQYF
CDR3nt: TGTGCCAGCAGTGAACTAGCGGGGGACACAGATACGCAGTATTTT

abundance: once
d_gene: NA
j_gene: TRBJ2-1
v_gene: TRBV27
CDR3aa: CASTQGNEQFF
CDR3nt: TGTGCCAGCACCCAAGGGAATGAGCAGTTCTTC

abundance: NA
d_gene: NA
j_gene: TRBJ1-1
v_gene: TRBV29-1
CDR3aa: CSVGTPNTEAFF
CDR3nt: TGCAGCGTTGGTACTCCGAACACTGAAGCTTTCTTT

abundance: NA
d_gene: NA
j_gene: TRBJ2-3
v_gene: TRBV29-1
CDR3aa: CSVEGAGDTQYF
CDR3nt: TGCAGCGTTGAAGGTGCTGGGGATACGCAGTATTTT

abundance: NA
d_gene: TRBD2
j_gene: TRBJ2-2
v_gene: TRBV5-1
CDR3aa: CASSLRPLAGDGELFF
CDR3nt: TGCGCCAGCAGCTTGCGTCCACTAGCGGGAGACGGGGAGCTGTTTTTT

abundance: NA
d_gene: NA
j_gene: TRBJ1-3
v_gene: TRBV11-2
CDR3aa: CASSSPRGKDGNTIYF
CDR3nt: TGTGCCAGCAGTTCTCCTCGCGGGAAAGATGGGAACACCATATATTTT

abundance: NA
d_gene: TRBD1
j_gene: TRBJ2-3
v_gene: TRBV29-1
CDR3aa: CSVGTADTQYF
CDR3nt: TGCAGCGTGGGGACAGCGGATACGCAGTATTTT

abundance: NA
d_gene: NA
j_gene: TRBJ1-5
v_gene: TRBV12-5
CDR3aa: CASGFTTTALSYQPQHF
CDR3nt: TGTGCTAGTGGTTTCACTACGACAGCCCTTTCCTATCAGCCCCAGCATTTT

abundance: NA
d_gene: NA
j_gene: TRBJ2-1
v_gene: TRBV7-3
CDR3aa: CASSLTTRVEQFF
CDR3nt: TGTGCCAGCAGCTTAACCACGCGGGTGGAGCAGTTCTTC

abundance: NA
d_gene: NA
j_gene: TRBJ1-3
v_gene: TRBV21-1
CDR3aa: CASSPRGGTWTGNTIYF
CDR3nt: TGTGCCAGCAGCCCTCGTGGGGGTACTTGGACAGGAAACACCATATATTTT

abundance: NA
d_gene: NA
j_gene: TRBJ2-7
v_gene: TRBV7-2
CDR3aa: CASSSAGSSYEQYF
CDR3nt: TGTGCCAGCAGCTCGGCGGGCAGTTCCTACGAGCAGTACTTC

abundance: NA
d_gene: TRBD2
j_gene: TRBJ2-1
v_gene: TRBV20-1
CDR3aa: CSASRWWREDYNEQFF
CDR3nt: TGCAGTGCTAGTCGGTGGTGGCGGGAGGACTACAATGAGCAGTTCTTC

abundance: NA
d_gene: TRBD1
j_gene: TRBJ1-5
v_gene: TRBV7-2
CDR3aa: CASSAGSGGGQPQHF
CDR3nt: TGTGCCAGCAGCGCCGGTTCAGGGGGCGGGCAGCCCCAGCATTTT

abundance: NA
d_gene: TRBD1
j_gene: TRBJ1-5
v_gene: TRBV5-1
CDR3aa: CASSSSPGQATPQHF
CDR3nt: TGCGCCAGCAGCTCTTCCCCGGGACAGGCTACGCCCCAGCATTTT

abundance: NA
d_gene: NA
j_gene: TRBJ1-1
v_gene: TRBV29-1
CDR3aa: CSVEQGGGNTEAFF
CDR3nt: TGCAGCGTTGAACAAGGGGGTGGTAACACTGAAGCTTTCTTT

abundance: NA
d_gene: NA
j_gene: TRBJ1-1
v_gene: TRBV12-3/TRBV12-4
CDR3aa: CATSVGGRTEAFF
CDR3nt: TGTGCCACCAGCGTGGGGGGAAGGACTGAAGCTTTCTTT

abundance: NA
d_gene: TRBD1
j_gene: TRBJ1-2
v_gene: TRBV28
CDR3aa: CASSRNNQGAVNYGYTF
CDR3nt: TGTGCCAGCAGTCGTAACAACCAGGGGGCTGTCAACTATGGCTACACCTTC

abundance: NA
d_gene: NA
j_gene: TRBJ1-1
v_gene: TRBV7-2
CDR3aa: CASSLEGGLSQETFF
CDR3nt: TGTGCCAGCAGCTTAGAGGGGGGACTCTCCCAGGAGACTTTCTTT

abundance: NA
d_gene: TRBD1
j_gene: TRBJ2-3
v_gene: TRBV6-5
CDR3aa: CASTPTGWGTDTQYF
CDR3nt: TGTGCCAGCACCCCGACAGGGTGGGGCACAGATACGCAGTATTTT

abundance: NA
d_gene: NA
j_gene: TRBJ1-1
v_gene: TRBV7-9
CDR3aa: CASSSSSGEAFF
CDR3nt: TGTGCCAGCAGCTCGTCGTCTGGGGAAGCTTTCTTT